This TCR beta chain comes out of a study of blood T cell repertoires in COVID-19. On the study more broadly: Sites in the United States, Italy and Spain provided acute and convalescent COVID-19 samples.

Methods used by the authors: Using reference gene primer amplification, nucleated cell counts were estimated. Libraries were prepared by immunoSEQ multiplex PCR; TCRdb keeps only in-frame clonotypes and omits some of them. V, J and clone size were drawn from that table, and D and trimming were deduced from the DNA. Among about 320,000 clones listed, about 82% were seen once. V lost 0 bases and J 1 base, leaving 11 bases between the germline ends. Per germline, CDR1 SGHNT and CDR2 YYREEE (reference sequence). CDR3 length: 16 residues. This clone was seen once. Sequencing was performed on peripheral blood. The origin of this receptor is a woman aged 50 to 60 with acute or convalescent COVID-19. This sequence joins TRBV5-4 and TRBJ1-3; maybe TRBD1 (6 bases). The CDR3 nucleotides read TGTGCCAGCAGCTTGGGCGGCAGGGGTTCTGGAAACACCATATATTTT. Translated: CASSLGGRGSGNTIYF.